This TCR beta chain was identified in a study of blood T cells in healthy people across ages. Study-wide findings and caveats: With donor CMV status unknown, expanded clonotype changes were possibly confounded. When set beside aged donors, long-lived donors presented more naive CD4+ cells and higher diversity.

About this clonotype itself: The antigen remains undetermined.

Through a sample-barcoded 5' primer and a J-beta primer mix, a second PCR was run for roughly 7 to 11 cycles. Each CDR3 protein gets one entry after TCRdb re-called the 5' RACE reads with MiXCR. The data hold about 1.5 million distinct CDR3 sequences, with around 39% observed a single time. Every sample yielded at least 6.5 million isolated PBMCs. The germline V gene has CDR1 MNHNY and CDR2 SVGAGI (reference sequence). Trimming took off 6 bases at V and 4 bases at J, with 11 bases between the two ends. This CDR3 spans 13 amino acids. This chain uses TRBV6-6 with TRBJ2-3; TRBD2 might be the D (7 bases). The sequencing sample was made of blood. This TCR was sampled from a woman aged 18-29 years in good health. The CDR3 region is CASSGGPPDTQYF. The CDR3 DNA sequence: TGTGCCAGCAGCGGGGGGCCCCCAGATACGCAGTATTTT.